Presented here are 8 T cell receptor beta chains from one specimen sequenced in a study of tumor-infiltrating lymphocytes in primary liver carcinoma. The investigators made TCR beta cDNA from about 500 ng total RNA, using a constant-region primer. Researchers made the TCR beta libraries by running three nested multiplex PCR rounds with slightly modified ARM-PCR. PCR rounds one and two used TRBV1-TRBV30 forward primers with a C-beta reverse primer for roughly 9 cycles each. TCRdb ran MiXCR on the multiplex PCR reads and lists one entry per CDR3 protein. The table shows about 200,000 distinct CDR3 sequences, with around 81% occurring only once. Co-extraction of RNA and DNA was performed on about 20-32 mg of unsorted bulk tissue. The sequenced sample was tumor tissue from primary liver carcinoma. The receptors shown here come from a man aged 40-49 years with primary liver carcinoma and hepatitis B virus infection.

The sample holds a few counts of this clonotype. No conserved phenylalanine or tryptophan is present at the end of the CDR3, so a read error is the likely explanation. The chain recombines TRBV29-1 with TRBJ2-1, with 7 bases identical to TRBD2. Germline CDR1 and CDR2: SQVTM and ANQGSEA. Unmatched junction bases numbered 9, after V lost 4 bases and J lost 3 bases. The CDR3 consists of 15 residues. CDR3 nucleotides: TGCAGCGTTGGACTAGCTGGGGGGTTCTACAATGAGCAGTTCATC. Protein: CSVGLAGGFYNEQFI.

On this clonotype itself: In this CDR3 the conserved last residue, phenylalanine or tryptophan, is missing, so a read error is likely. The CDR3 DNA reads TGTGCCAGCAGTTTAGATCCCGGGACATCCTACGAGCAGTACCTC. As protein: CASSLDPGTSYEQYL. V gene TRBV11-3 combines with J gene TRBJ2-7; a possible D gene is TRBD1 (6 bases). CDR1 SGHNT and CDR2 YENEEA come from the germline V gene. This CDR3 is 15 amino acids long.

Worth noting for this clonotype: Relative to the germline gene, one junction end is altered; a read error may explain this. V usage is TRBV29-1 and J usage is TRBJ2-2; 11 bases are shared with TRBD2. Germline CDR1 SQVTM, CDR2 ANQGSEA. The CDR3 runs to 15 residues. Here the CDR3 DNA reads TGCAGGGCGTCAGTAGCGGGAGGGTGGACCGGGGAGTTGTTTTTT. As protein: CRASVAGGWTGELFF.

With regard to this clonotype: This clone may be a read error of a much larger clone one base away. The chain employs TRBV24-1 and TRBJ2-7; TRBD1 might be the D (6 bases). The CDR3 spans 11 residues. Between the trimmed V and J ends, which lost 3 bases and 8 bases, there was a span of 7 bases. Germline CDR1 KGHDR, CDR2 SFDVKD. CDR3 loop: CATSDGGQQYF. DNA of the CDR3: TGTGCCACCAGTGATGGGGGCCAGCAGTACTTC.

This clonotype was picked up many times. The chain has TRBV4-1 and TRBJ2-7, with 8 bases fitting TRBD1. This CDR3 has 15 residues. The junction had 4 bases not matched to a gene; V was cut back by 1 base and J by 2 bases. Looked up from germline, CDR1 is MGHRA and CDR2 is YSYEKL. CDR3 sequence reads: CASSQGQGPAYEQYF. CDR3 nucleotides: TGCGCCAGCAGCCAAGGACAGGGGCCCGCCTACGAGCAGTACTTC.

Concerning this clonotype itself: The junction departs from germline at one end; a sequencing error may be responsible. V usage is TRBV6-2 or TRBV6-3 and J usage is TRBJ2-5; 12 bases are shared with TRBD2. Germline values: CDR1 MNHEY, CDR2 SVGEGT. There are 15 residues in the CDR3. CDR3: CVSSWTSGIGETQYF. In DNA, the CDR3 is TGTGTCAGCAGTTGGACTAGCGGGATTGGAGAGACCCAGTACTTC.

Concerning this clonotype itself: The CDR3 end shows no conserved phenylalanine or tryptophan, and so a read error is likely. This chain uses TRBV29-1 with TRBJ2-5; D is perhaps TRBD1 or TRBD2 (6 bases each). V was cut by 6 bases and J by 6 bases, with 17 bases left in between. Germline assignment: CDR1 SQVTM and CDR2 ANQGSEA. CDR3 length: 13 amino acids. The CDR3 is CSVESTGRQTQYL. Written as DNA, the CDR3 is TGCAGCGTCGAATCAACAGGGAGGCAGACCCAGTACTTG.

The sample holds a few counts of this clonotype. A read error is possible here, since a much larger clone lies one base away. The chain joins TRBV12-3 or TRBV12-4 to TRBJ1-1; TRBD1 might be the D (6 bases). V dropped 5 bases and J dropped 11 bases, with 15 bases sitting between them. The CDR3 totals 12 residues. CDR3: CASSEQGVWAFF. For the CDR3, the DNA is TGTGCCAGCAGTGAACAGGGTGTGTGGGCTTTCTTT.